Shown below are 28 T cell receptor beta chains from a single sample sequenced in a study of beta chain features in type 1 diabetes. No cognate antigen is known for these TCRs. The study reverse transcribed the entire isolated RNA, so it sequenced expressed TCRB transcripts. The data were produced by immunoSEQ multiplex PCR, yet TCRdb's version contains in-frame clones alone and is incomplete. The repertoire holds under 70,000 clones, with 63% as singletons. Study findings and constraints: Among patients with Type 1 diabetes, TCRB CDR3s were moderately but significantly shorter in every one of the four CD4+ subsets.

The source material was stem cell memory CD4+ T cells from blood. The receptors originated from a woman under 40 with type 1 diabetes.

This clone showed up just a few times. This chain joins TRBV13 and TRBJ2-3; the D gene is possibly TRBD2 (6 bases). With 2 bases removed from V and 9 bases from J, the gap between germline ends came to 12 bases. CDR1 is PRHDT, CDR2 FYEKMQ, per germline (reference sequence). The CDR3 is 13 residues long. The DNA of the CDR3 is TGTGCCAGCAGCTTAACCGGGAGAGAAACGCAGTATTTT. Protein: CASSLTGRETQYF.

The V gene is TRBV28, the J gene TRBJ2-7; TRBD1 matches 11 bases. Germline trimming cut 1 base from V and 3 bases from J; bases unmatched to any gene: 2. Germline V lookup: CDR1 MDHEN, CDR2 SYDVKM. CDR3 size: 15 residues. As DNA, the CDR3 is TGTGCCAGCAGTTTATACGGGACAGGGGGCTACGAGCAGTACTTC. This sequence encodes CASSLYGTGGYEQYF.

This clone was observed a single time. The chain joins TRBV7-2 to TRBJ1-2; D may be TRBD1 (6 bases). This CDR3 region has 15 residues. Per the germline V gene, CDR1 is SGHTA and CDR2 is FQGNSA. V was trimmed by 1 base and J by 4 bases, leaving 13 bases between them. The CDR3: CASSLGGGSSYGYTF. CDR3 in DNA: TGTGCCAGCAGCTTAGGCGGGGGCTCAAGCTATGGCTACACCTTC.

The genes are TRBV30 and TRBJ1-2; D gene uncertain. The CDR3 length is 12 residues. Germline V gene lookup returns CDR1 GTSNPN and CDR2 SVGIG (reference sequence). Trimming stripped 2 bases from V and 8 bases from J, with 12 bases between. The CDR3 DNA reads TGTGCCTGGAGTAGAGATCAATTGGGCTACACCTTC. This codes for CAWSRDQLGYTF.

The V and J genes are TRBV10-1 and TRBJ1-1; D is unclear. Between the trimmed V and J ends, which lost 4 bases and 1 base, there was a span of 7 bases. The length of the CDR3 is 13 residues. Germline assignment: CDR1 WNHNN and CDR2 SYGVQD (reference sequence). CDR3 DNA sequence: TGCGCCAGCAGTGCCTCGGGGAACACTGAAGCTTTCTTT. As protein: CASSASGNTEAFF.

The chain carries TRBV6-6 and TRBJ1-5; 8 nucleotides match TRBD1. The CDR3 totals 15 residues. From germline, CDR1 is MNHNY and CDR2 SVGAGI (reference sequence). The V and J ends lost 0 bases and 7 bases, in that order; junction bases with no gene match: 5. CDR3 bases: TGTGCCAGCAGTTACTCGACAGGGGAAACCCAGCCCCAGCATTTT. It translates to CASSYSTGETQPQHF.

For the CDR3, the DNA is TGTGCCAGCAGCGTAGCGGACAGGGGGACCTACGAGCAGTACTTC. The encoded protein is CASSVADRGTYEQYF. This chain links TRBV9 with TRBJ2-7; the match to TRBD1 covers 10 bases. The CDR3 is 15 residues long. After removal of 0 bases from V and 2 bases from J, the junction contained 2 bases not matched to a gene. The germline V gene has CDR1 SGDLS and CDR2 YYNGEE.

V is TRBV15 and J is TRBJ2-2; the D is unclear. Between the trimmed V and J ends, which lost 0 bases and 3 bases, there was a span of 5 bases. Per germline, CDR1 LNHNV and CDR2 YYDKDF (reference sequence). This CDR3 contains 14 residues. The CDR3 bases are TGTGCCACCAGCAGAGATCGGGACACCGGGGAGCTGTTTTTT. It translates to CATSRDRDTGELFF. The complete variable domain, with remaining parts taken from reference TRBV15 and TRBJ2-2, reads DAMVIQNPRYQVTQFGKPVTLSCSQTLNHNVMYWYQQKSSQAPKLLFHYYDKDFNNEADTPDNFQSRRPNTSFCFLDIRSPGLGDTAMYLCATSRDRDTGELFFGEGSRLTVL.

The CDR3 nucleotides are TGTGCCATCAGTACTGGACAGGGGGGAACGACTGAAGCTTTCTTT. It encodes CAISTGQGGTTEAFF. The genes are TRBV10-3 and TRBJ1-1; 10 positions agree with TRBD1. CDR3 length: 15 residues. Germline V gene data show CDR1 as ENHRY and CDR2 as SYGVKD. V lost 5 bases, J lost 5 bases, and 8 bases stayed unmatched.

This rearrangement joins TRBV9 to TRBJ2-1; 7 bases are shared with TRBD1. V dropped 4 bases and J dropped 0; count of bases not matched to a gene: 10. This CDR3 has 17 residues. Germline V gives CDR1 SGDLS, CDR2 YYNGEE. The CDR3 protein is CASSKGTAPSSYNEQFF. The CDR3 DNA reads as TGTGCCAGCAGCAAAGGGACAGCACCGAGCTCCTACAATGAGCAGTTCTTC.

This clone came up a few times. V is TRBV2 and J is TRBJ2-3; no reliable D call. Trimming cost V 4 bases and J 3 bases, with 8 bases left between them. Germline V lookup: CDR1 SNHLY, CDR2 FYNNEI. The CDR3 length is 13 residues. The CDR3 bases are TGTGCCAGCAGTGTAAGGAGTACAGATACGCAGTATTTT. Translating gives CASSVRSTDTQYF.

The CDR3 region has the DNA TGCGCCAGCAGCTTGGTTCGGGAGGGATGGGATTACAATGAGCAGTTCTTC. As protein: CASSLVREGWDYNEQFF. The chain employs TRBV5-1 and TRBJ2-1; TRBD2 matches 8 bases. Germline values: CDR1 SGHRS, CDR2 YFSETQ. J gave up 4 bases and V 0 bases, and 9 bases lay outside the gene matches. This CDR3 region has 17 residues.

The chain has TRBV5-1 and TRBJ2-5, with TRBD2 as a possible D gene (7 bases). V lost 2 bases, J lost 4 bases, and 12 bases lay in between. The CDR3 has 14 amino acids. Germline V gene sequence: CDR1 SGHRS, CDR2 YFSETQ. CDR3 sequence reads: CASSFSGEGETQYF. The CDR3 DNA is TGCGCCAGCAGCTTTTCAGGGGAGGGAGAGACCCAGTACTTC.

V usage is TRBV19 and J usage is TRBJ1-1; D call uncertain. The CDR3 length is 16 residues. Germline V gene data show CDR1 as LNHDA and CDR2 as SQIVND (reference sequence). V was clipped by 0 bases and J by 0 bases, with 11 bases between them. The CDR3 DNA follows: TGTGCCAGTAGTATAGAAGGCGGCGGAATGAACACTGAAGCTTTCTTT. It translates to CASSIEGGGMNTEAFF.

The chain combines TRBV18 with TRBJ1-3, with TRBD1 identical over 8 bases. CDR1 KGHSH and CDR2 LQKENI come from the germline V gene. The J segment lost 8 bases and the V segment lost 4 bases, leaving 10 bases of the junction unmatched. The CDR3 has 15 residues. The CDR3, as DNA: TGTGCCAGCTCACTTAACGGACAGGGTGTCGACACCATATATTTT. Amino acid sequence: CASSLNGQGVDTIYF. The variable domain in full, with the rest retrieved from reference TRBV18 and TRBJ1-3, is NAGVMQNPRHLVRRRGQEARLRCSPMKGHSHVYWYRQLPEEGLKFMVYLQKENIIDESGMPKERFSAEFPKEGPSILRIQQVVRGDSAAYFCASSLNGQGVDTIYFGEGSWLTVV.

The V gene is TRBV20-1, the J gene TRBJ1-4; D gene ambiguous. This CDR3 contains 11 residues. Trimming took 5 bases from V and 13 from J, leaving 14 bases between them. Germline V lookup: CDR1 DFQATT, CDR2 SNEGSKA (reference sequence). CDR3 loop: CSARRVRALFF. CDR3 in DNA: TGCAGTGCTCGCCGGGTGCGGGCACTGTTTTTT.

The V gene is TRBV6-5, the J gene TRBJ2-7, with D possibly matching TRBD1 (6 bases). The germline gives CDR1 MNHEY, CDR2 SVGAGI. The CDR3 runs to 15 residues. Trimming left V 2 bases short and J 3 bases short, with 14 bases between. The DNA for the CDR3 is TGTGCCAGCAGTTACAGCAGGGGATCCCTCTACGAGCAGTACTTC. The encoded protein is CASSYSRGSLYEQYF.

V and J are TRBV6-4 and TRBJ2-1; possible D gene TRBD2, 6 bases. The V gene lost 3 bases and the J gene lost 2 bases, with 11 bases spanning the gap. Germline V gene sequence: CDR1 MRHNA, CDR2 SNTAGT. This CDR3 spans 15 amino acids. CDR3 amino acids: CASSEEGKAYNEQFF. CDR3 in DNA: TGTGCCAGCAGTGAGGAGGGGAAGGCCTACAATGAGCAGTTCTTC.

V gene TRBV5-1 combines with J gene TRBJ2-1; D remains unclear. Germline V CDR1 and CDR2: SGHRS, YFSETQ. The length of the CDR3 is 15 residues. The germline V and J ends were trimmed by 0 bases and 2 bases, with 9 bases remaining between them. The CDR3 loop reads CASSLVANPYNEQFF. CDR3 DNA: TGCGCCAGCAGCTTGGTAGCTAACCCCTACAATGAGCAGTTCTTC.

This clone came up a few times. The V gene is TRBV7-2, the J gene TRBJ2-2; D not certain. The V end lost 2 bases, the J end lost 7 bases, and 11 bases lay between the germline ends. Germline V gene sequence: CDR1 SGHTA, CDR2 FQGNSA. This CDR3 spans 14 amino acids. The CDR3 reads CASSLWLDGGELFF. In DNA, the CDR3 is TGTGCCAGCAGCTTATGGCTAGATGGCGGGGAGCTGTTTTTT.

CDR3 coding DNA: TGTGCCAGCAGCTTAACAACTAGCGGGAGTTACAATGAGCAGTTCTTC. Amino acids: CASSLTTSGSYNEQFF. V usage is TRBV7-3 and J usage is TRBJ2-1; TRBD2 matches at 11 bases. Germline CDR1 reads SGHTA; CDR2 reads FQGTGA. Germline trimming cut 0 bases from V and 4 bases from J; bases unmatched to any gene: 2. This CDR3 is 16 amino acids long.

The chain links TRBV9 to TRBJ1-1, with no clear D. Germline V gene sequence: CDR1 SGDLS, CDR2 YYNGEE. With 0 bases removed from V and 0 bases from J, the gap between germline ends came to 6 bases. This CDR3 contains 14 residues. CDR3 in amino acids: CASSVEAVNTEAFF. CDR3 DNA sequence: TGTGCCAGCAGCGTAGAGGCGGTGAACACTGAAGCTTTCTTT.

The rearrangement links TRBV7-9 to TRBJ2-1; TRBD2 is a possible D gene (5 bases). V lost 5 bases and J lost 8, with 16 bases in between. This CDR3 has 14 amino acids. Germline loops: CDR1 SEHNR, CDR2 FQNEAQ (reference sequence). The CDR3, as DNA: TGTGCCAGCAGCCAAACATTAGCGCCCGATGAGCAGTTCTTC. Protein sequence: CASSQTLAPDEQFF.

J is TRBJ2-5 and V is TRBV30; a possible D gene is TRBD1 (5 bases). The J call is uncertain, as TRBJ2-7 better fits the DNA end. Looked up from germline, CDR1 is GTSNPN and CDR2 is SVGIG (reference sequence). CDR3 length: 11 residues. CDR3 region: CAWDRTDEQYF. The CDR3 DNA reads as TGTGCCTGGGACAGAACGGACGAGCAGTACTTC.

The chain carries TRBV19 and TRBJ2-2; TRBD1 agrees at 8 bases. This CDR3 is built from 15 residues. Germline CDR1 reads LNHDA; CDR2 reads SQIVND (reference sequence). V was clipped by 3 bases and J by 7 bases; unmatched bases: 7. The CDR3 region is CASSMPTGGIGELFF. For the CDR3, the DNA is TGTGCCAGTAGTATGCCCACAGGGGGGATCGGGGAGCTGTTTTTT.

The chain carries TRBV9 and TRBJ2-1; D call uncertain. This CDR3 has 11 amino acids. The germline V and J ends were trimmed by 2 bases and 6 bases, with 3 bases remaining between them. Germline CDR1 SGDLS, CDR2 YYNGEE. The CDR3 DNA is TGTGCCAGCAGCGTCTCCAATGAGCAGTTCTTC. Encoded protein: CASSVSNEQFF.

This chain links TRBV5-1 with TRBJ2-5; TRBD2 matches at 11 bases. V trimming: 0 bases; J trimming: 4 bases; junction bases outside the gene matches: 5. From germline, CDR1 is SGHRS and CDR2 YFSETQ. The CDR3 is 16 amino acids. CDR3 sequence (DNA): TGCGCCAGCAGCTTGGTCGAGCTAGCGGGAGGAGAGACCCAGTACTTC. It yields the protein CASSLVELAGGETQYF. Combining the CDR3 with reference TRBV5-1 and TRBJ2-5 gives the whole variable domain KAGVTQTPRYLIKTRGQQVTLSCSPISGHRSVSWYQQTPGQGLQFLFEYFSETQRNKGNFPGRFSGRQFSNSRSEMNVSTLELGDSALYLCASSLVELAGGETQYFGPGTRLLVL.

This chain connects TRBV5-4 to TRBJ1-2; 7 nucleotides match TRBD1. The CDR3 is made up of 13 amino acids. Germline values: CDR1 SGHNT, CDR2 YYREEE (reference sequence). The V segment lost 4 bases and the J segment 7 bases; nucleotides outside the gene matches: 7. CDR3 amino acids: CASSPTGVRGYTF. The CDR3 bases are TGTGCCAGCAGCCCCACAGGGGTCCGTGGCTACACCTTC.